This TCR beta chain was identified in a study of T cell responses to AZD1222 COVID-19 vaccine. Study results and limitations: The study identified only five to seven AZD1222 recipients as seropositive at baseline. Targets within unmutated variant regions were reportedly found for nearly half of spike-specific TCRs. Regions 160-218 and 743-854 dominated among vaccine-associated CD4 TCRs spanning spike. Donors were mostly white British, more females; clonal diversity possibly underestimated.

The protocol was immunoSEQ multiplex PCR, while the TCRdb copy is restricted to in-frame clones and leaves out a portion. This sample has fewer than 150,000 clones, with around 92% found just once. Germline-derived CDR1 and CDR2 are LNHDA and SQIVND (reference sequence). Trimming pared 5 bases from V and 3 bases from J, leaving 13 bases between. The CDR3 runs 14 residues. With regard to this clone: Its antigen is still unknown.

The TCR was taken from an adult in good health. Material: peripheral blood, obtained on day 0 of AZD1222 vaccination. The chain combines TRBV19 with TRBJ1-2, with TRBD1 as a possible D gene (5 bases). CDR3 bases: TGTGCCAGTAGTCCGACGGGACCTGACTATGGCTACACCTTC. It is translated as CASSPTGPDYGYTF.